Given below is one T cell receptor (beta chain) in context. Antigen: not known. V was shortened by 6 bases and J by 2 bases, with 15 bases between the two germline ends. CDR1 and CDR2 from the germline V gene are MNHNS and SASEGT. The CDR3 totals 15 residues. A TCRbeta library incorporating unique molecular identifiers was prepared. Via MiXCR, TCRdb re-called the PCR reads, giving one row per CDR3 protein. The data hold 780,000 or so distinct CDR3 sequences, with 15% to 20% observed a single time. The record originates from a study of T-cell reconstitution after alpha-beta-depleted transplantation in children. Study results and caveats: T-cell counts and diversity at one year post-transplant came mainly from newly produced T cells. About two months after transplant, alpha-beta T cells reportedly came from several hundred expanded graft clones.

This clonotype originated in a male patient aged 10-17 years who had a stem cell transplant for acute lymphoblastic leukemia, so the T cells may come from the graft donor. Sequenced material: PBMCs, mostly from graft donor cells, taken 360 days after TCRalphabeta/CD19-depleted stem cell transplant. The chain carries TRBV6-1 and TRBJ2-3; the D gene is possibly TRBD1 (6 bases). In DNA, the CDR3 is TGTGCCAGCAGAATCCAGGGGTCGCACACAGATACGCAGTATTTT. It yields the protein CASRIQGSHTDTQYF.